These T cell receptor beta chains were read from a single sample in a study of T-cell reconstitution after alpha-beta-depleted transplantation in children. TCRdb reprocessed the PCR reads via MiXCR and lists one record per CDR3 protein. The table lists 450,000 to 550,000 distinct CDR3 sequences, about an eighth of them singletons. The sample in question was PBMCs, mostly from graft donor cells, obtained 180 days after TCRalphabeta/CD19-depleted stem cell transplant. These TCRs come from a female patient between 2 and 15 years old who had a stem cell transplant for aplastic anemia, so the T cells may come from the graft donor. CDR3s include the opening cysteine and the closing phenylalanine or tryptophan. A D gene is named only where the DNA matches it firmly. Where a row states a size, it is once, few, many or the class of an expanded clone; other rows omit it.

J	V	size	D	DNA	CDR3
TRBJ1-1	TRBV28	-	-	TGTGCCAGCAGGGGGGGGGTTGAAGCTTTCTTT	CASRGGVEAFF
TRBJ2-3	TRBV4-3	-	TRBD2	TGCGCCAGCAGCCGGGGACTAGCGGGAGATATCGATACGCAGTATTTT	CASSRGLAGDIDTQYF
TRBJ1-3	TRBV19	-	-	TGTGCCAGTAGTCCCTTGAGGCGGATAGGGGTAGGCTCTGGAAACACCATATATTTT	CASSPLRRIGVGSGNTIYF
TRBJ2-3	TRBV19	few	-	TGTGCCAGTAGTATAGAGACAGATACGCAGTATTTT	CASSIETDTQYF
TRBJ1-2	TRBV5-1	few	TRBD1	TGCGCCAGCAGCTACGGACAGGGGGGTAACTATGGCTACACCTTC	CASSYGQGGNYGYTF
TRBJ1-1	TRBV24-1	-	TRBD1	TGTGCCACCAGTGATTTCAGGGGGAGTGAAGCTTTCTTT	CATSDFRGSEAFF
TRBJ2-5	TRBV20-1	few	-	TGCAGTGCGAGCACCGGGCCTGGGGAAGAGACCCAGTACTTC	CSASTGPGEETQYF
TRBJ2-4	TRBV19	few	-	TGTGCCAGCGAAGGGAGAGAACGGGCCAAAAACATTCAGTACTTC	CASEGRERAKNIQYF
TRBJ2-2	TRBV4-2	many	TRBD1	TGTGCCAGCAGCCCCGCCCCCGGGACAGGGATGAGTAGCGGCCCGAACACCGGGGAGCTGTTTTTT	CASSPAPGTGMSSGPNTGELFF
TRBJ2-1	TRBV4-2	few	-	TGTGCCAGCAGCCAAGATCAACAGGGTGGGTTCAATGAGCAGTTCTTC	CASSQDQQGGFNEQFF
TRBJ2-2	TRBV6-2/TRBV6-3	-	TRBD2	TGTGCCAGCAGTTTTCTCTATAGCGGGAGGGCCGTCACCGGGGAGCTGTTTTTT	CASSFLYSGRAVTGELFF
TRBJ2-4	TRBV20-1	few	TRBD2	TGCAGTGCTAGAGCCGGGGGGGCTGCTAGCGGGACAAGAGCCAAAAACATTCAGTACTTC	CSARAGGAASGTRAKNIQYF
TRBJ1-6	TRBV9	few	-	TGTGCCAGCAGCGTAGGAGGCGTCGAGGGGGGTAATTCACCCCTCCACTTT	CASSVGGVEGGNSPLHF
TRBJ2-2	TRBV27	-	-	TGTGCCAGCAGTTTCAGCAAGAACACCGGGGAGCTGTTTTTT	CASSFSKNTGELFF
TRBJ2-3	TRBV29-1	-	-	TGCAGCGTTGAATCTTACCCAGCGGCTAGCACAGATACGCAGTATTTT	CSVESYPAASTDTQYF
TRBJ2-5	TRBV7-2	few	TRBD1	TGTGCCAGCAGCCCATGGGACAGGGTACAAGAGACCCAGTACTTC	CASSPWDRVQETQYF
TRBJ2-4	TRBV20-1	few	TRBD2	TGCAGTGCCGTACTAGCGGGAGGGCCAATTTTGCCCAAAAACATTCAGTACTTC	CSAVLAGGPILPKNIQYF
TRBJ1-2	TRBV7-9	few	-	TGTGCCAGCAGCTTAACGCGGGCTTCATTAAGGAACTATGGCTACACCTTC	CASSLTRASLRNYGYTF
TRBJ1-1	TRBV29-1	few	-	TGCAGCGTTGAATCGCGGCAGGTACCTGAAGCTTTCTTT	CSVESRQVPEAFF
TRBJ1-1	TRBV27	-	TRBD1	TGTGCCAGCAGTTTATTTGACAGGGCTGAAGCTTTCTTT	CASSLFDRAEAFF
TRBJ2-3	TRBV9	-	TRBD2	TGTGCCAGCAGCGGGACTAGCGGGGGACCCACAGATACGCAGTATTTT	CASSGTSGGPTDTQYF
TRBJ1-5	TRBV29-1	many	-	TGCAGCGTTGCTGGGGCCAGAGGCAATCAGCCCCAGCATTTT	CSVAGARGNQPQHF
TRBJ2-5	TRBV7-2	-	TRBD1	TGTGCCAGCAGCCAGAACACCGGGACAGGGACGGAGACCCAGTACTTC	CASSQNTGTGTETQYF
TRBJ2-7	TRBV9	few	-	TGTGCCAGCAGCGTATCCTCCAACGGCGGCGAGCAGTACTTC	CASSVSSNGGEQYF
TRBJ1-5	TRBV12-3/TRBV12-4	few	TRBD1	TGTGCCAGCAGTATTCTCGGGACAGGGGTTCAGCCCCAGCATTTT	CASSILGTGVQPQHF
TRBJ2-3	TRBV11-3	-	TRBD1	TGTGCCAGCAGCTCCCCAGGGACAGCGGCGGATACGCAGTATTTT	CASSSPGTAADTQYF
TRBJ1-1	TRBV28	few	-	TGTGCCAGCAGTTCCCTTAGGGGCGGGAACACTGAAGCTTTCTTT	CASSSLRGGNTEAFF
TRBJ2-7	TRBV29-1	-	TRBD1	TGCAGCGTTTGGACAGGGGGCGGTTACGAGCAGTACTTC	CSVWTGGGYEQYF
TRBJ2-5	TRBV28	few	TRBD1	TGTGCCAGCAGCTCCCCAGGGGGCACACGGGAGACCCAGTACTTC	CASSSPGGTRETQYF
TRBJ1-1	TRBV19	-	TRBD1	TGTGCCAGTGGGTTCCGACAGGGTCTACTGAACACTGAAGCTTTCTTT	CASGFRQGLLNTEAFF
TRBJ2-1	TRBV3-1	many	-	TGTGCCAGCAGCCAAGATCCCAGGGGCAATGAGCAGTTCTTC	CASSQDPRGNEQFF
TRBJ2-5	TRBV20-1	few	TRBD2	TGCAGTGCTAGACCCGGGACTAGCGTACGGGAGACCCAGTACTTC	CSARPGTSVRETQYF
TRBJ2-7	TRBV29-1	few	TRBD1	TGCAGCGCCCAACCGGGACAGGGTCGTTTGGAGTACTTC	CSAQPGQGRLEYF
TRBJ1-1	TRBV6-2/TRBV6-3	few	TRBD1	TGTGCCAGCAGTTACTCGGGGGACAGGGGGCCAGGCACTGAAGCTTTCTTT	CASSYSGDRGPGTEAFF
TRBJ1-5	TRBV12-3/TRBV12-4	many	-	TGTGCCAGCAGTCTCAGAGTTAGCAATCAGCCCCAGCATTTT	CASSLRVSNQPQHF
TRBJ2-1	TRBV7-2	few	TRBD2	TGTGCCAGCAGCTTTGGAGTGCGGGAGGCCCACAATGAGCAGTTCTTC	CASSFGVREAHNEQFF
TRBJ2-3	TRBV13	few	TRBD2	TGTGCCAGCAGCCCATCCCCGGCGGGAGGGGGGGATACGCAGTATTTT	CASSPSPAGGGDTQYF
TRBJ2-1	TRBV12-3/TRBV12-4	-	-	TGTGCCAGCAGGCCCCCCGGCTCCTACAATGAGCAGTTCTTC	CASRPPGSYNEQFF
TRBJ1-1	TRBV29-1	-	TRBD1	TGCAGCGCCGTAAGGACAGGGGCCACTGAAGCTTTCTTT	CSAVRTGATEAFF
TRBJ2-3	TRBV9	-	TRBD2	TGTGCCAGCAGCGACTGGGTAGCGGGAGGGCCAGATACGCAGTATTTT	CASSDWVAGGPDTQYF
TRBJ2-2	TRBV5-6	many	-	TGTGCCAGCACCGTCAGGGGGAACACCGGGGAGCTGTTTTTT	CASTVRGNTGELFF
TRBJ1-2	TRBV7-8	-	TRBD1	TGTGCCAGCAGCTTATCCAGGGGGCGCCGATTTGGTGGCTACACCTTC	CASSLSRGRRFGGYTF
TRBJ1-1	TRBV29-1	few	-	TGCAGCGTTGAAAAACGGGGGCAGGATACTGAAGCTTTCTTT	CSVEKRGQDTEAFF
TRBJ1-2	TRBV28	-	-	TGTGCCAGCAGGGACATTACAGATTATGGCTACACCTTC	CASRDITDYGYTF
TRBJ2-7	TRBV7-2	few	-	TGTGCCAGCAGCTTAGATACCCTCTACGAGCAGTACTTC	CASSLDTLYEQYF